This T cell receptor (beta chain) was recorded in a study of CD8 T cells in ankylosing spondylitis. Study outcomes and limitations: For ankylosing spondylitis blood, a TCR beta motif of eight or nine highly homologous variants appeared characteristic. The study looked at matched synovial fluid samples from ankylosing spondylitis patients. Disease-linked clones were reported to be significantly enriched there. Some motif variants had been reported before (in reactive arthritis synovial fluid and blood).

Trimming pared 1 base from V and 0 bases from J, leaving 4 bases between. In germline, CDR1 is SGHVS, CDR2 FNYEAQ. The CDR3 has 15 residues. Molecular-barcoded quantitative 5'-RACE produced these TCR beta libraries. TCRdb used MiXCR to reprocess the 5' RACE reads, holding one entry per CDR3 protein. Of a few hundred thousand distinct CDR3 sequences in the sample, 8% to 11% were seen once. This clonotype has a handful of counts. Its specificity is not known. Sequencing input: blood, either unsorted or a sorted T cell fraction (not recorded which). This rearrangement joins TRBV7-6 to TRBJ2-6; D remains unclear. The TCR sequence derives from a male donor with ankylosing spondylitis or in good health (not recorded which). As DNA, the CDR3 is TGTGCCAGCAGCTTAGTTGGCTCTGGGGCCAACGTCCTGACTTTC. Translated, it gives CASSLVGSGANVLTF. Full variable domain (outside the CDR3, taken from reference TRBV7-6 and TRBJ2-6): GAGVSQSPRYKVTKRGQDVALRCDPISGHVSLYWYRQALGQGPEFLTYFNYEAQQDKSGLPNDRFSAERPEGSISTLTIQRTEQRDSAMYRCASSLVGSGANVLTFGAGSRLTVL.